The 17 T cell receptor beta chains below were found in one sample sequenced in a study of T-cell reconstitution after alpha-beta-depleted transplantation in children. Researchers prepared the TCRbeta library using unique molecular identifiers, the study reports. TCRdb reanalysed the PCR reads using MiXCR and keeps one entry per CDR3 protein. The table includes about 980,000 distinct CDR3 sequences, about 29% detected once. This sample comprised PBMCs, mostly from graft donor cells, obtained 360 days after TCRalphabeta/CD19-depleted stem cell transplant. The receptors shown here come from a boy under three years old who had a stem cell transplant for SCID, so the T cells may come from the graft donor.

This chain joins TRBV24-1 and TRBJ2-7; 8 positions agree with TRBD1. This CDR3 contains 16 residues. Germline loops: CDR1 KGHDR, CDR2 SFDVKD. V shed 4 bases and J 8 bases; nucleotides not matched to a gene: 15. As DNA, the CDR3 is TGTGCCACCAGTGAGTTCCATCAGGGGGCCTCCGGCAAGCAGTACTTC. Protein: CATSEFHQGASGKQYF.

The table lists this clonotype with a few counts. V and J are TRBV12-3 or TRBV12-4 and TRBJ2-7, with 9 bases that match TRBD2. The CDR3 has 15 residues. V was pared by 8 bases and J by 2 bases, with 10 bases of the junction left unmatched. The CDR3 DNA follows: TGTGCCAGCGGACGACCTAGCGGGGTCGCCTACGAGCAGTACTTC. Its translation: CASGRPSGVAYEQYF.

The gene calls are TRBV9 and TRBJ2-5, with a tentative D call TRBD2 (6 bases). The germline CDR1 and CDR2 sequences are SGDLS and YYNGEE. V lost 3 bases, J lost 0 bases, and 12 bases lay in between. CDR3 size: 15 residues. In DNA form, the CDR3 reads TGTGCCAGCAGCGCCGGGACTTTGTACCAAGAGACCCAGTACTTC. The encoded protein is CASSAGTLYQETQYF.

The V and J genes are TRBV20-1 and TRBJ2-7; D is undetermined. Germline lookup yields CDR1 DFQATT and CDR2 SNEGSKA (reference sequence). V was pared by 3 bases and J by 5 bases, with 14 bases between. CDR3 length equals 13 residues. CDR3 region: CSASRKHPDEQYF. The CDR3 nucleotides read TGCAGTGCTAGTCGCAAACATCCCGACGAGCAGTACTTC.

The rearrangement links TRBV6-2 or TRBV6-3 to TRBJ1-1; D gene ambiguous. Trimming took 8 bases from V and 1 from J, leaving 17 bases between them. This CDR3 comprises 15 residues. Germline V gene lookup returns CDR1 MNHEY and CDR2 SVGEGT. The CDR3 sequence is CASFSTGQKNTEAFF. In nucleotides, the CDR3 is TGTGCCAGCTTCTCCACCGGCCAAAAGAACACTGAAGCTTTCTTT.

This clonotype was detected many times. The chain recombines TRBV6-1 with TRBJ1-5; no definite D call. The V gene's germline CDR1 is MNHNS and CDR2 SASEGT. The CDR3 sequence is 13 residues long. V gave up 8 bases and J gave up 4 bases, with 12 bases separating them. CDR3 region: CASSRGRNQPQHF. In DNA, the CDR3 is TGTGCCAGCTCCCGAGGGAGGAATCAGCCCCAGCATTTT.

This clonotype was detected only a few times. V usage is TRBV7-9 and J usage is TRBJ1-1; the D gene is possibly TRBD1 (5 bases). There are 13 residues in the CDR3. Germline CDR1 reads SEHNR; CDR2 reads FQNEAQ (reference sequence). V lost 0 bases, J lost 11 bases, and 13 bases lay in between. DNA for the CDR3: TGTGCCAGCAGCTTAGCCCGGGACCCCCTTGCTTTCTTT. Its protein product is CASSLARDPLAFF.

V and J are TRBV2 and TRBJ2-7; 9 nucleotides align to TRBD1. Unmatched junction bases numbered 7, after V lost 7 bases and J lost 3 bases. This CDR3 is 14 amino acids long. Germline V CDR1 and CDR2: SNHLY, FYNNEI. The chain's CDR3 is CASTWDRDYYEQYF. DNA of the CDR3: TGTGCCAGCACCTGGGACAGGGACTACTACGAGCAGTACTTC.

This clonotype was counted only a few times. CDR3 loop: CASRGDSLGAGELFF. In DNA, the CDR3 is TGTGCCAGCAGGGGGGACAGCCTCGGGGCCGGGGAGCTGTTTTTT. The gene calls are TRBV2 and TRBJ2-2; the match to TRBD1 covers 7 bases. The CDR3 consists of 15 residues. Germline assignment: CDR1 SNHLY and CDR2 FYNNEI. J gave up 6 bases and V 6 bases, and 10 bases lay outside the gene matches.

In this sample, this clonotype turned up a few times. The chain recombines TRBV10-3 with TRBJ2-3; maybe TRBD1 (6 bases). Germline-derived CDR1 and CDR2 are ENHRY and SYGVKD. The CDR3 is made up of 15 amino acids. With 9 bases removed from V and 0 bases from J, the gap between germline ends came to 16 bases. The CDR3, as DNA: TGTGCCATGAGCAGGGGAGAGAGAAGCACAGATACGCAGTATTTT. Translating gives CAMSRGERSTDTQYF.

Here the CDR3 reads CSVEAQRGRSYNEQFF. In DNA form, the CDR3 reads TGCAGCGTTGAAGCCCAGCGGGGCCGCTCCTACAATGAGCAGTTCTTC. V usage is TRBV29-1 and J usage is TRBJ2-1; 7 bases are a match to TRBD2. V lost 1 base, J lost 0 bases, and 6 bases stayed unmatched. Germline V lookup: CDR1 SQVTM, CDR2 ANQGSEA. The CDR3 covers 16 residues.

This clonotype appeared a few times. The rearrangement uses TRBV12-3 or TRBV12-4 and TRBJ2-5; D may be TRBD1 (6 bases). CDR3 length: 14 residues. V dropped 2 bases and J dropped 4 bases, with 11 bases sitting between them. CDR3 region: CASSLSRGTETQYF. CDR3 DNA sequence: TGTGCCAGCAGTTTATCCAGGGGTACAGAGACCCAGTACTTC.

This chain links TRBV9 with TRBJ2-1; TRBD1 might be the D (7 bases). This CDR3 is 16 amino acids long. V was shortened by 0 bases and J by 9 bases, with 19 bases between the two germline ends. Germline V gives CDR1 SGDLS, CDR2 YYNGEE. Written as DNA, the CDR3 is TGTGCCAGCAGCGTAGAAAGGGGACAGATGGAGGGTGAGCAGTTCTTC. This translates into CASSVERGQMEGEQFF.

The chain has TRBV3-1 and TRBJ1-6, with 8 bases lining up with TRBD1. This CDR3 has 15 amino acids. Germline loops: CDR1 LGHDT, CDR2 YNNKEL (reference sequence). Trimming took 4 bases from V and 8 from J; bases not matched to a gene: 7. The CDR3 region is CASSPRQGRDSPLHF. CDR3 DNA sequence: TGTGCCAGCAGCCCCAGACAGGGGAGGGATTCACCCCTCCACTTT.

This clonotype was seen a few times. The chain carries TRBV6-2 or TRBV6-3 and TRBJ2-1; tentatively, D is TRBD2 (5 bases). Trimming pared 4 bases from V and 1 base from J, leaving 14 bases between. CDR3 length: 16 residues. Germline V lookup: CDR1 MNHEY, CDR2 SVGEGT. The CDR3 coding sequence is TGTGCCAGCAGTTCCGCGAGGGTTAGGTCCTACAATGAGCAGTTCTTC. Amino acids: CASSSARVRSYNEQFF.

The genes are TRBV28 and TRBJ2-3, with 8 bases fitting TRBD1. The germline V gene encodes CDR1 MDHEN and CDR2 SYDVKM. Losses at the gene ends were 4 bases for V and 6 bases for J; bases not matched to a gene: 3. This CDR3 has 13 residues. The CDR3 bases are TGTGCCAGCAGTTCCAGGGGGCCCGATACGCAGTATTTT. It codes for CASSSRGPDTQYF.

V gene TRBV7-6 combines with J gene TRBJ2-7; D gene uncertain. V was trimmed by 5 bases and J by 1 base, leaving 15 bases between them. The CDR3 is 15 amino acids. Germline V gene sequence: CDR1 SGHVS, CDR2 FNYEAQ. The CDR3 spells CASSRSGSSSYEQYF. DNA for the CDR3: TGTGCCAGCAGCCGATCCGGGTCCTCATCCTACGAGCAGTACTTC. Complete variable domain (other parts from reference TRBV7-6 and TRBJ2-7): GAGVSQSPRYKVTKRGQDVALRCDPISGHVSLYWYRQALGQGPEFLTYFNYEAQQDKSGLPNDRFSAERPEGSISTLTIQRTEQRDSAMYRCASSRSGSSSYEQYFGPGTRLTVT.